The 29 T cell receptor beta chains presented below share a single source sample, sequenced in a study of T cell changes during pregnancy in multiple sclerosis. Here immunoSEQ multiplex PCR was the method, and the copy in TCRdb shows in-frame clones only, minus some. The sample lists about 64,000 clones, just under 95% occurring once. The specimen comprised peripheral blood, sampled in the second trimester of pregnancy. The receptors originated from a female donor with multiple sclerosis, enrolled in a pregnancy study.

The rearrangement links TRBV27 to TRBJ2-2; D gene ambiguous. The CDR3 totals 15 residues. V gave up 3 bases and J gave up 1 base, with 9 bases separating them. CDR1 is MNHEY, CDR2 SMNVEV, per germline (reference sequence). The CDR3 sequence is CASSLSVMNTGELFF. CDR3 nucleotides: TGTGCCAGCAGTTTGTCAGTTATGAACACCGGGGAGCTGTTTTTT.

V usage is TRBV4-2 and J usage is TRBJ2-6; D not certain. CDR3 length equals 17 residues. Per germline, CDR1 LGHNA and CDR2 YNFKEQ. V dropped 1 base and J dropped 0 bases, with 10 bases sitting between them. In nucleotides, the CDR3 is TGTGCCAGCAGCCAAGGTCTCTACAGCTCTGGGGCCAACGTCCTGACTTTC. Translating gives CASSQGLYSSGANVLTF.

The V call is TRBV18, the J call TRBJ1-2, with no clear D. V was pared by 6 bases and J by 3 bases, with 8 bases between. The length of the CDR3 is 12 residues. Germline lookup yields CDR1 KGHSH and CDR2 LQKENI. As DNA, the CDR3 is TGTGCCAGCTCCCGAGCGGACTATGGCTACACCTTC. Translation: CASSRADYGYTF.

The V gene is TRBV13, the J gene TRBJ2-7; possibly TRBD2 for D (5 bases). Germline V gives CDR1 PRHDT, CDR2 FYEKMQ (reference sequence). With 1 base removed from V and 1 base from J, the gap between germline ends came to 8 bases. The CDR3 totals 14 residues. CDR3 nucleotide sequence: TGTGCCAGCAGCTTAGAAGAGGGTTCCTACGAGCAGTACTTC. Residues: CASSLEEGSYEQYF.

The chain links TRBV4-1 to TRBJ2-5, with TRBD2 matching over 9 bases. Trimming cost V 2 bases and J 2 bases; bases outside gene matches: 9. Germline lookup yields CDR1 MGHRA and CDR2 YSYEKL. This CDR3 comprises 17 residues. The CDR3 nucleotides read TGCGCCAGCAGCCAAAATGCCTTTAGCGGGAGTCAAGAGACCCAGTACTTC. Protein product: CASSQNAFSGSQETQYF.

This chain uses TRBV28 with TRBJ1-2; D gene uncertain. CDR1 and CDR2 (germline): MDHEN, SYDVKM. The CDR3 runs 12 residues. Trimming took 5 bases from V and 2 from J, leaving 6 bases between them. CDR3 loop: CASSPQNYGYTF. The CDR3 coding sequence is TGTGCCAGCAGTCCTCAGAACTATGGCTACACCTTC.

CDR3 nucleotide sequence: TGTGCCAGCAGTTTTGGCGGGGGCCGATATAAGCAGTTCTTC. Its translation: CASSFGGGRYKQFF. The chain links TRBV27 to TRBJ2-1; TRBD2 is a possible D gene (7 bases). There are 14 residues in the CDR3. The V gene lost 3 bases and the J gene lost 11 bases, with 17 bases spanning the gap. Looked up from germline, CDR1 is MNHEY and CDR2 is SMNVEV (reference sequence).

This chain links TRBV18 with TRBJ2-1, with 7 bases lining up with TRBD2. J gave up 5 bases and V 0 bases, and 7 bases lay outside the gene matches. Germline V CDR1 and CDR2: KGHSH, LQKENI. The CDR3 runs to 16 residues. In nucleotides, the CDR3 is TGTGCCAGCTCACCACCGGGGCTAGCGGAGAACAATGAGCAGTTCTTC. Translation: CASSPPGLAENNEQFF.

The chain uses TRBV13 and TRBJ2-7; TRBD1 matches at 7 bases. This CDR3 region has 15 residues. Germline CDR1 reads PRHDT; CDR2 reads FYEKMQ (reference sequence). J lost 3 bases, V lost 4 bases, and 9 bases had no gene match. The CDR3 DNA reads TGTGCCAGCAGCTCTAAACGGACAGGACTCTACGAGCAGTACTTC. The encoded protein is CASSSKRTGLYEQYF.

The chain joins TRBV28 to TRBJ2-1, with no clear D. Trimming left V 5 bases short and J 6 bases short, with 11 bases between. The CDR3 has 13 amino acids. From germline, CDR1 is MDHEN and CDR2 SYDVKM. The CDR3 bases are TGTGCCAGCAGTGATGAGCAGGTCAATGAGCAGTTCTTC. Protein sequence: CASSDEQVNEQFF.

The chain links TRBV5-1 to TRBJ2-3; 9 nucleotides agree with TRBD1. This CDR3 has 15 residues. Germline V gives CDR1 SGHRS, CDR2 YFSETQ. The V gene end was trimmed by 4 bases and the J gene end by 3 bases; junction bases not matched to a gene: 6. CDR3 loop: CASSGLGQGTDTQYF. The CDR3 nucleotides read TGCGCCAGCAGCGGACTGGGACAGGGTACAGATACGCAGTATTTT.

This sequence joins TRBV5-1 and TRBJ2-1; possibly TRBD1 for D (6 bases). The V end lost 4 bases, the J end lost 9 bases, and 14 bases lay between the germline ends. The germline V gene encodes CDR1 SGHRS and CDR2 YFSETQ. The CDR3 runs to 13 residues. The CDR3 nucleotides read TGCGCCAGCAGCGACCGACCAGGGGCTGAGCAGTTCTTC. Protein: CASSDRPGAEQFF.

The chain recombines TRBV5-1 with TRBJ1-1; 7 nucleotides match TRBD1. CDR3 length equals 14 residues. V dropped 3 bases and J dropped 4; count of bases not matched to a gene: 6. Germline lookup yields CDR1 SGHRS and CDR2 YFSETQ. The CDR3: CASSWDSIRTEAFF. In DNA, the CDR3 is TGCGCCAGCAGCTGGGACAGCATCCGCACTGAAGCTTTCTTT.

This clone was recorded once. The rearrangement links TRBV6-5 to TRBJ2-7, with 8 bases fitting TRBD1. This CDR3 region has 16 residues. Germline V gene data show CDR1 as MNHEY and CDR2 as SVGAGI. With V trimmed by 3 bases and J by 2 bases, 9 bases remained unmatched. Here the CDR3 DNA reads TGTGCCAGCAGTTATTCGACAGGGGCCGCCCCCTACGAGCAGTACTTC. Protein sequence: CASSYSTGAAPYEQYF.

Points on this clone: A junction end diverges from the germline sequence, so it may reflect a read error. This chain uses TRBV9 with TRBJ2-1; 9 bases map to TRBD2. The CDR3 contains 16 residues. Germline CDR1 is SGDLS and CDR2 is YYNGEE. The CDR3 DNA reads as TGTGCCAGCAGCCTGCTAGGGACTAGCTCCCACAATGAGCAGTTCTTC. This codes for CASSLLGTSSHNEQFF. Drawing the rest from reference TRBV9 and TRBJ2-1, the complete variable domain is DSGVTQTPKHLITATGQRVTLRCSPRSGDLSVYWYQQSLDQGLQFLIQYYNGEERAKGNILERFSAQQFPDLHSELNLSSLELGDSALYFCASSLLGTSSHNEQFFGPGTRLTVL.

V is TRBV27 and J is TRBJ1-2, with 7 bases fitting TRBD1. The germline CDR1 and CDR2 sequences are MNHEY and SMNVEV (reference sequence). The CDR3 extends over 18 amino acids. J was trimmed by 0 bases and V by 8 bases; bases with no gene match: 18. The CDR3 nucleotides are TGTGCCAGCCAATTGACAGGGAGAGGAAAGGAGGCTAACTATGGCTACACCTTC. Its protein is CASQLTGRGKEANYGYTF.

The chain uses TRBV7-9 and TRBJ2-3; TRBD2 matches 8 bases. From germline, CDR1 is SEHNR and CDR2 FQNEAQ (reference sequence). The trim removed 2 bases at V and 4 bases at J, leaving 8 bases unmatched. The CDR3 contains 16 residues. CDR3 sequence (DNA): TGTGCCAGCAGCTTATGGGAAGCGGGAGTGGCAGATACGCAGTATTTT. Protein sequence: CASSLWEAGVADTQYF.

This rearrangement joins TRBV5-4 to TRBJ1-5; D is possibly TRBD1 (5 bases). V gave up 3 bases and J gave up 3 bases, with 19 bases separating them. The CDR3 is 17 residues long. CDR1 SGHNT and CDR2 YYREEE come from the germline V gene (reference sequence). The CDR3 loop reads CASSSQTAGGTNQPQHF. Here the CDR3 DNA reads TGTGCCAGCAGCTCCCAAACGGCCGGGGGAACCAATCAGCCCCAGCATTTT. Full variable domain (rest looked up from reference TRBV5-4 and TRBJ1-5): ETGVTQSPTHLIKTRGQQVTLRCSSQSGHNTVSWYQQALGQGPQFIFQYYREEENGRGNFPPRFSGLQFPNYSSELNVNALELDDSALYLCASSSQTAGGTNQPQHFGDGTRLSIL.

The genes are TRBV10-3 and TRBJ2-7; 8 positions agree with TRBD2. CDR1 ENHRY and CDR2 SYGVKD come from the germline V gene. V lost 7 bases and J lost 3; bases outside the gene matches: 11. The CDR3 contains 15 residues. CDR3 in DNA: TGTGCCATCAATTCCGGACTAGCACCTATCTACGAGCAGTACTTC. Translation gives CAINSGLAPIYEQYF.

The genes are TRBV7-9 and TRBJ2-1, with D hard to call. The germline V and J ends were trimmed by 5 bases and 9 bases, with 11 bases remaining between them. The CDR3 spans 12 residues. Germline CDR1 SEHNR, CDR2 FQNEAQ (reference sequence). The CDR3 bases are TGTGCCAGCAGCCTGGTACTGGTTGAGCAGTTCTTC. This codes for CASSLVLVEQFF.

This clone has only a few counts. This chain uses TRBV7-9 with TRBJ2-2; D possibly corresponds to TRBD1 (5 bases). The V end lost 2 bases, the J end lost 4 bases, and 8 bases lay between the germline ends. Germline CDR1 is SEHNR and CDR2 is FQNEAQ (reference sequence). The CDR3 is 14 residues long. CDR3 in amino acids: CASSLTTATGELFF. Written as DNA, the CDR3 is TGTGCCAGCAGCTTAACGACAGCCACCGGGGAGCTGTTTTTT. Variable domain in full (rest from reference TRBV7-9 and TRBJ2-2): DTGVSQNPRHKITKRGQNVTFRCDPISEHNRLYWYRQTLGQGPEFLTYFQNEAQLEKSRLLSDRFSAERPKGSFSTLEIQRTEQGDSAMYLCASSLTTATGELFFGEGSRLTVL.

This clone was recorded only once. The rearrangement links TRBV5-4 to TRBJ1-5; 9 nucleotides align to TRBD1. J lost 0 bases, V lost 3 bases, and 7 bases had no gene match. This CDR3 has 17 residues. Looked up from germline, CDR1 is SGHNT and CDR2 is YYREEE (reference sequence). The CDR3: CASSSIGTGNSNQPQHF. The CDR3 region has the DNA TGTGCCAGCAGCTCGATCGGGACAGGGAATAGCAATCAGCCCCAGCATTTT.

V usage is TRBV11-2 and J usage is TRBJ2-2, with a possible D match to TRBD2 (5 bases). The germline V gene encodes CDR1 SGHAT and CDR2 FQNNGV. This CDR3 region has 12 residues. Trimming removed 5 bases from V and 8 bases from J, with 9 bases in between. Here the CDR3 DNA reads TGTGCCAGCAGCCCACTAGGGGGGGAGCTGTTTTTT. Translating it yields CASSPLGGELFF. Combining the CDR3 with reference TRBV11-2 and TRBJ2-2 gives the whole variable domain EAGVAQSPRYKIIEKRQSVAFWCNPISGHATLYWYQQILGQGPKLLIQFQNNGVVDDSQLPKDRFSAERLKGVDSTLKIQPAKLEDSAVYLCASSPLGGELFFGEGSRLTVL.

The chain has TRBV19 and TRBJ2-7; 7 nucleotides agree with TRBD2. Trimming at V came to 7 bases and at J to 6 bases, leaving 12 bases not matched to a gene. The CDR3 has 14 amino acids. Germline lookup yields CDR1 LNHDA and CDR2 SQIVND (reference sequence). Here the CDR3 DNA reads TGTGCCAGTACCGAGCGAGGCGGGAGTGGCGAGCAGTACTTC. This sequence encodes CASTERGGSGEQYF.

This clone came up once. The V and J genes are TRBV11-3 and TRBJ2-3; 10 bases agree with TRBD1. V lost 1 base, J lost 6 bases, and 7 bases stayed unmatched. The length of the CDR3 is 16 residues. Per the germline V gene, CDR1 is SGHNT and CDR2 is YENEEA. This chain's CDR3 is CASSLGGTGASDTQYF. In nucleotides, the CDR3 is TGTGCCAGCAGCTTAGGAGGGACAGGGGCATCTGATACGCAGTATTTT.

This rearrangement joins TRBV7-9 to TRBJ1-3; 7 nucleotides line up with TRBD1. The V gene end was trimmed by 5 bases and the J gene end by 4 bases; junction bases not matched to a gene: 11. CDR1 is SEHNR, CDR2 FQNEAQ, per germline (reference sequence). The CDR3 consists of 16 residues. The CDR3 nucleotides read TGTGCCAGCAGCCCGACCCGAACAGGGGCGGGAAACACCATATATTTT. Translated, it gives CASSPTRTGAGNTIYF.

The chain links TRBV9 to TRBJ2-7; the D gene is possibly TRBD2 (7 bases). Trimming took 0 bases from V and 5 from J, leaving 15 bases between them. The germline CDR1 and CDR2 sequences are SGDLS and YYNGEE. The CDR3 consists of 15 residues. The CDR3 DNA follows: TGTGCCAGCAGCGTAGGTGGGCGGGGGCACGACGAGCAGTACTTC. Amino acids: CASSVGGRGHDEQYF.

This clone was observed a few times. V gene TRBV5-4 combines with J gene TRBJ2-3; 7 bases match TRBD2. With V trimmed by 2 bases and J by 3 bases, 9 bases remained unmatched. This CDR3 spans 16 amino acids. The germline gives CDR1 SGHNT, CDR2 YYREEE (reference sequence). The CDR3 DNA reads TGTGCCAGCAGCTTCGGGGGAGGGACGGGGACAGATACGCAGTATTTT. Translating gives CASSFGGGTGTDTQYF.

This chain uses TRBV7-9 with TRBJ1-1; a weak D match, TRBD1 (5 bases). CDR1 is SEHNR, CDR2 FQNEAQ, per germline (reference sequence). This CDR3 comprises 16 residues. V lost 2 bases to trimming and J lost 0 bases, with 13 bases between them. The CDR3 DNA is TGTGCCAGCAGCTTAACGGGGGGTTACATGAACACTGAAGCTTTCTTT. It translates to CASSLTGGYMNTEAFF.